This TCR beta chain came from a study of T cells after yellow fever vaccination. Notes on the study in general: Few clonotypes appeared in both CD4 and CD8 compartments. Post-booster samples contained most primary-vaccination clones (about 96% CD4, almost 90% CD8).

Researchers made TCR cDNA using 5'RACE template switching, and this step added a universal primer site and UMIs. TCRdb reprocessed the 5' RACE reads via MiXCR and lists one record per CDR3 protein. The sample includes some 320,000 distinct CDR3 sequences, 3.5% to 5% seen only once; the top ten take 19%. This clonotype appeared many times. What it recognizes is unknown. Per the germline V gene, CDR1 is SGHTA and CDR2 is FQGNSA. The ends lost 5 bases at V and 2 bases at J; junction bases unmatched: 7. The CDR3 sequence is 15 residues long. The chain combines TRBV7-2 with TRBJ1-1, with TRBD1 matching over 8 bases. This receptor was taken from a man aged 18-30 years who received the YFV17D yellow fever vaccine. The specimen was PBMCs, collected 15 days after the yellow fever booster vaccination. CDR3 DNA sequence: TGTGCCAGCAGCCCCCGTCAGGGGGCTAACACTGAAGCTTTCTTT. Its translation: CASSPRQGANTEAFF.